The clone carrying this T cell receptor beta chain was found many times. A junction end diverges from the germline sequence, so it may reflect a read error. The source of the sample is a study of blood T cells in healthy people across ages. For the second PCR, which ran for about 7 to 11 cycles, a sample-barcoded 5' primer and a J-beta primer mix were used. TCRdb independently ran MiXCR on the 5' RACE reads; one entry per CDR3 protein. The data show 800,000 to 1,000,000 distinct CDR3 sequences, with around 48% seen just once and 13% held by the top ten. Germline-derived CDR1 and CDR2 are SSHAT and FNYEAQ (reference sequence). This CDR3 has 13 amino acids.

The sequence derives from a man aged 30 to 45 in good health. The V gene is TRBV7-7, the J gene TRBJ2-1, with D possibly being TRBD1 (5 bases). Sequences were obtained from blood. CDR3 sequence reads: CASSLGAGNEQFF. The CDR3 DNA sequence: TGTGCTAGCAGCTTAGGGGCAGGCAATGAGCAGTTCTTC.